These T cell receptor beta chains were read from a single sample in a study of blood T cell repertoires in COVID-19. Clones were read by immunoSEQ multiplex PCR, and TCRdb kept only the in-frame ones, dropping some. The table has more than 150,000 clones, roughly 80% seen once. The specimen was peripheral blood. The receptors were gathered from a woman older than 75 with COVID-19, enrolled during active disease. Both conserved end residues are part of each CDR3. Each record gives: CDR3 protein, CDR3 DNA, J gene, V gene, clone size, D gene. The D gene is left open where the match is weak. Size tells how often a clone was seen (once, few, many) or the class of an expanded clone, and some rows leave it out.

CASRKDAGGNYGYTF	TGTGCCAGCAGAAAGGACGCCGGGGGTAACTATGGCTACACCTTC	TRBJ1-2	TRBV5-4	.	.
CASSPGQGSAYEQYF	TGTGCTAGCAGCCCGGGACAGGGGAGCGCCTACGAGCAGTACTTC	TRBJ2-7	TRBV7-7	many	TRBD1
CASSERSGTGVNSGANVLTF	TGCGCCAGCAGTGAGAGATCCGGGACAGGGGTCAACTCTGGGGCCAACGTCCTGACTTTC	TRBJ2-6	TRBV10-1	.	TRBD1
CASSIVAGYNEQFF	TGTGCCAGTAGTATAGTAGCGGGATACAATGAGCAGTTCTTC	TRBJ2-1	TRBV19	.	TRBD2
CASSLGPGEAFF	TGTGCCAGCAGCTTAGGGCCAGGGGAAGCTTTCTTT	TRBJ1-1	TRBV7-9	.	.
CSAELGLAESTDTQYF	TGCAGCGCAGAACTGGGACTAGCGGAGAGCACAGATACGCAGTATTTT	TRBJ2-3	TRBV29-1	few	TRBD2
CATSRVLGPLHF	TGTGCCACCAGCAGAGTCCTAGGACCCCTCCACTTT	TRBJ1-6	TRBV15	.	.
CASSPMTSGRHNEQFF	TGTGCCAGCTCACCGATGACTAGCGGGAGGCACAATGAGCAGTTCTTC	TRBJ2-1	TRBV18	.	TRBD2
CASSFRGGGYGYTF	TGTGCCAGCAGCTTCAGGGGAGGGGGGTATGGCTACACCTTC	TRBJ1-2	TRBV13	.	.
CASRRTERIYEQYF	TGCGCCAGCAGGAGGACAGAAAGAATCTACGAGCAGTACTTC	TRBJ2-7	TRBV10-1	few	.
CASTIYGYTF	TGTGCCAGCACCATCTATGGCTACACCTTC	TRBJ1-2	TRBV28	.	.
CAWSPAGFSYNEQFF	TGTGCCTGGAGTCCCGCGGGGTTCTCCTACAATGAGCAGTTCTTC	TRBJ2-1	TRBV30	.	.
CASSPGDYNEQFF	TGTGCCAGCAGCCCCGGGGACTACAATGAGCAGTTCTTC	TRBJ2-1	TRBV9	.	.
CASSQGSQGGGYTF	TGCGCCAGCAGCCAAGGTAGTCAGGGCGGTGGCTACACCTTC	TRBJ1-2	TRBV4-1	once	.
CATGTGVGGANVLTF	TGTGCCACAGGTACAGGGGTAGGGGGGGCCAACGTCCTGACTTTC	TRBJ2-6	TRBV10-3	.	TRBD1
CASSRVPGSTGELFF	TGTGCCAGTAGTAGGGTCCCGGGGTCCACCGGGGAGCTGTTTTTT	TRBJ2-2	TRBV19	.	.
CASSLARDTDTQYF	TGTGCCAGCAGCTTAGCACGGGACACAGATACGCAGTATTTT	TRBJ2-3	TRBV7-2	.	.
CASSYVAGVGEQYF	TGTGCCAGCAGTTACGTTGCGGGAGTGGGGGAGCAGTACTTC	TRBJ2-7	TRBV6-2/TRBV6-3	.	TRBD2
CASSQVGSGGLSTDTQYF	TGTGCCAGCAGCCAAGTGGGTAGCGGGGGGCTGAGCACAGATACGCAGTATTTT	TRBJ2-3	TRBV4-2	.	TRBD2
CASSRGDSPSVTEAFF	TGTGCCAGCAGCAGGGGAGACAGCCCCTCGGTCACTGAAGCTTTCTTT	TRBJ1-1	TRBV2	.	.
CASAGTGTDTQYF	TGTGCCAGCGCCGGGACAGGCACAGATACGCAGTATTTT	TRBJ2-3	TRBV28	.	TRBD1
CATSDNSIEAFF	TGTGCCACCAGTGATAACTCGATTGAAGCTTTCTTT	TRBJ1-1	TRBV24-1	.	.
CASSPGAGTGHGYTF	TGCGCCAGCAGCCCTGGGGCCGGGACAGGGCATGGCTACACCTTC	TRBJ1-2	TRBV5-1	.	TRBD1
CASSGSNRGMNTEAFF	TGTGCCAGCAGTGGTAGCAACAGGGGAATGAACACTGAAGCTTTCTTT	TRBJ1-1	TRBV2	.	TRBD1